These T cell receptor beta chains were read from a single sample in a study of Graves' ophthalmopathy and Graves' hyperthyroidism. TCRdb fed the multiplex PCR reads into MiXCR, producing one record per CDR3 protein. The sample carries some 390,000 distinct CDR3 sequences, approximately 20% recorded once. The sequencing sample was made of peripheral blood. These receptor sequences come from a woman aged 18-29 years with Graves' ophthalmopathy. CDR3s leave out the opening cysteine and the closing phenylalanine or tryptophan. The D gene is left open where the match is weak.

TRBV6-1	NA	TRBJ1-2	ASSQSWGAHGAGYT
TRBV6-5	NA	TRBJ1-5	ASSYLGPRGSQPQH
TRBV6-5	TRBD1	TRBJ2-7	ASTKGQGKGYEQY
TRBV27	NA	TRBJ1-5	ASSTGPSGLPQH
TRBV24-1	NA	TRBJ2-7	ATRGQSYEQY
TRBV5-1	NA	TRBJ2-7	ASGDRYYEQY
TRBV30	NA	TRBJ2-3	AWSGESTDTQY
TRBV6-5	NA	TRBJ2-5	ASSYADREETQY
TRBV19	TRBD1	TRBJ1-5	ASSIRDSTNQPQH
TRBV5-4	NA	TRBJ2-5	ASSLGTDGKTQY
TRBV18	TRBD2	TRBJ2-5	ASSPSSGRGEETQY
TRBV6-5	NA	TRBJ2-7	ASSPGPGTTYEQY
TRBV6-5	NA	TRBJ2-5	ASSPRDERKETQY
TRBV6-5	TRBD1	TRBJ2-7	ASTIAGTGYYEQY
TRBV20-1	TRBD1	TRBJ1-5	SATTGTDYQPQH
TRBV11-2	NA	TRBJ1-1	ASSLVRPDSQVEAF
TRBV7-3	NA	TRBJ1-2	ASSPIPWPGEGYT
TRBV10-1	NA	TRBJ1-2	ASRLRGKTS
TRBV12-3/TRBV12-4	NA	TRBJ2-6	AINQGSSGANVLT
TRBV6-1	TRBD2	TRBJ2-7	ASSDGRVHEQY
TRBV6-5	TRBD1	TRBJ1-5	ASRPGQGMNQPQH
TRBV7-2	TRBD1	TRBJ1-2	ASSLGQFDYDGYT
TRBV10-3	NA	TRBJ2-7	AISDREGWESYEQY
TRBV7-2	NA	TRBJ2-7	ASRGRAPLEQY
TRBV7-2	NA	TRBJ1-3	ASSPGEVSGNTIY
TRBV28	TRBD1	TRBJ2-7	ASSSIDRAPYEQY
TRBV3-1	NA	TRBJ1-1	ASSQRGDRNTEAF
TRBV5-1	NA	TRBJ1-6	ASSLAAGMGNSPLH
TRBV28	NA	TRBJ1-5	ASSLRGRQPQH
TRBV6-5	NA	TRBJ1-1	ASSWKTAAEAF
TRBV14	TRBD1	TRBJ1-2	ASSQEQGIGYGYT
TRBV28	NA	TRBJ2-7	ASYNQRDNEQY
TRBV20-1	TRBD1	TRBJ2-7	SARGTGGPTRGYEQY
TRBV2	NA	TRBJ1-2	ASRRSRDLLYGYT
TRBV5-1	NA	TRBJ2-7	ASGREGADRFSYEQY
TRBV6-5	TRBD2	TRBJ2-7	ASSYQGLAFDEQY
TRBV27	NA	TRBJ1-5	ASSFRGNNQPQH
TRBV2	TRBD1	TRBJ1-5	ASSRTLPAQGAANQPQH
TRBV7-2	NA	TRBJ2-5	ASSIGRGIQETQY
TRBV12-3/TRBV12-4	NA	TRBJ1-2	ASSLAPGPSYGYT
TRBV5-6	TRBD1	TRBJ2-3	ASSFGQGETDTQY
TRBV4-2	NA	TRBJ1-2	ASSPRGSGGYT
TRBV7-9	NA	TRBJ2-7	ASSLGEQGREQY
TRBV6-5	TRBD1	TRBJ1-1	ASRARDSRMNTEAF
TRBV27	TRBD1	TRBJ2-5	ASRDRNQETQY
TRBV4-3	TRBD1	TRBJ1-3	ASSQDQGATGNTIY
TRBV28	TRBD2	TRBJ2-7	ASSPWTSKVYEQY
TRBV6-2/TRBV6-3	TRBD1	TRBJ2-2	ASSSKMGVTGRTGELF
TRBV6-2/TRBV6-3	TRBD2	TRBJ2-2	ASSYTVGLAGASGELF
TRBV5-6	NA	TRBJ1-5	ASSLAGPSDQPQH
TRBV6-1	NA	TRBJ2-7	ASRVSTGPYEQY
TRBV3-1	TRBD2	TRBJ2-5	ACKRGNQETQY
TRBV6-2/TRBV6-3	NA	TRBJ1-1	ASSYPPENTEAF
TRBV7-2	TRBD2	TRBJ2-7	ASSSLAGHEQY
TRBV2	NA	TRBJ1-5	ASSEPGSGGNQPQH
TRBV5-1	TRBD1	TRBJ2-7	ASSLGGTGASYEQY
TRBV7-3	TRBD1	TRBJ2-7	ASSPPSTGNYEQY
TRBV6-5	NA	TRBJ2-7	ASSYSGGRGSYEQY
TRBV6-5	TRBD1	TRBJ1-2	ASSYQGQAWGGYT